One and the same sample provided the 28 T cell receptor beta chains below, sequenced in a study of blood T cell repertoires in COVID-19. Using immunoSEQ multiplex PCR, the repertoire was profiled, and TCRdb retains in-frame clones only, with some absent. The sample holds 140,000 or so clones, about four fifths seen once. Sequenced: peripheral blood. These receptors were taken from a human donor in a cohort sampled during active COVID-19.

The chain couples TRBV9 to TRBJ2-7; 10 bases are a match to TRBD2. The CDR3 is 16 residues long. Trimming cost V 4 bases and J 3 bases; bases outside gene matches: 10. CDR1 is SGDLS, CDR2 YYNGEE, per germline. Written as DNA, the CDR3 is TGTGCCAGCAGCCCAGGTAGCGGGAGGTTAGACTACGAGCAGTACTTC. It yields the protein CASSPGSGRLDYEQYF. Full variable domain (missing parts from reference TRBV9 and TRBJ2-7): DSGVTQTPKHLITATGQRVTLRCSPRSGDLSVYWYQQSLDQGLQFLIQYYNGEERAKGNILERFSAQQFPDLHSELNLSSLELGDSALYFCASSPGSGRLDYEQYFGPGTRLTVT.

V gene TRBV5-6 combines with J gene TRBJ2-7; D gene ambiguous. V gave up 5 bases and J gave up 6 bases, with 18 bases separating them. From germline, CDR1 is SGHDT and CDR2 YYEEEE. This CDR3 region has 14 residues. The CDR3 region has the DNA TGTGCCAGCAGTCCGCGTGGTTGGTGGTCCGAGCAGTACTTC. Protein: CASSPRGWWSEQYF.

The J gene is TRBJ2-7, the V gene TRBV6-6, with 9 bases identical to TRBD1. Per germline, CDR1 MNHNY and CDR2 SVGAGI (reference sequence). The CDR3 totals 15 residues. Losses at the gene ends were 6 bases for V and 3 bases for J; bases not matched to a gene: 9. CDR3 bases: TGTGCCAGCAGGAAAACAGACAGGGGGAACTACGAGCAGTACTTC. It translates to CASRKTDRGNYEQYF.

The CDR3 DNA reads TGTGCCAGCTCACCGACAAACAGGGCTGGCCAGCCCCAGCATTTT. Translating gives CASSPTNRAGQPQHF. V gene TRBV18 combines with J gene TRBJ1-5, with D possibly TRBD1 on 6 matching bases. The ends were cut back, 3 bases at V and 7 bases at J, with 16 bases in the middle. The CDR3 runs 15 residues. Germline values: CDR1 KGHSH, CDR2 LQKENI.

The chain has TRBV7-9 and TRBJ2-3, with D perhaps matching TRBD2 (5 bases). V was clipped by 8 bases and J by 3 bases, with 12 bases between them. The germline CDR1 and CDR2 sequences are SEHNR and FQNEAQ (reference sequence). The CDR3 loop spans 13 amino acids. The CDR3 nucleotides are TGTGCCAGCGCCCCGAGCGGAACAGATACGCAGTATTTT. This gives the protein CASAPSGTDTQYF.

The J gene is TRBJ1-5, the V gene TRBV7-2; D may be TRBD1 (6 bases). V dropped 10 bases and J dropped 2 bases, with 12 bases sitting between them. The CDR3 runs to 13 residues. Germline loops: CDR1 SGHTA, CDR2 FQGNSA. The CDR3 protein is CATSRQGNQPQHF. DNA for the CDR3: TGTGCCACTTCACGACAGGGCAATCAGCCCCAGCATTTT.

This chain joins TRBV14 and TRBJ2-5; D might be TRBD1 (5 bases). CDR3 length: 15 residues. Trimming pared 5 bases from V and 5 bases from J, leaving 18 bases between. Per the germline V gene, CDR1 is SGHDN and CDR2 is FVKESK. The CDR3: CASSRTGLRIETQYF. As DNA, the CDR3 is TGTGCCAGCAGCAGAACAGGCCTCCGTATTGAGACCCAGTACTTC.

The V and J genes are TRBV28 and TRBJ1-1, with D tentatively TRBD1 (5 bases). V lost 7 bases and J lost 4, with 22 bases in between. CDR1 and CDR2 (germline): MDHEN, SYDVKM. CDR3 length: 16 residues. This CDR3 reads CASTATGGAGGTEAFF. CDR3 DNA: TGTGCCAGCACCGCTACGGGCGGGGCGGGCGGCACTGAAGCTTTCTTT.

V is TRBV5-1 and J is TRBJ2-7, with D possibly TRBD1 on 5 matching bases. This CDR3 spans 11 amino acids. Trimming took off 0 bases at V and 10 bases at J, with 8 bases between the two ends. CDR1 is SGHRS and CDR2 is YFSETQ in the germline V gene. The CDR3 DNA follows: TGCGCCAGCAGCTTGGAAGGGGAACAGTACTTC. Its translation: CASSLEGEQYF.

The rearrangement links TRBV5-1 to TRBJ2-3; D is perhaps TRBD1 (6 bases). The germline V gene has CDR1 SGHRS and CDR2 YFSETQ. Trimming cost V 3 bases and J 0 bases, with 11 bases left between them. The CDR3 is 15 amino acids. The CDR3 DNA reads TGCGCCAGCAGCTGGACAGATCCTAGCACAGATACGCAGTATTTT. As protein: CASSWTDPSTDTQYF.

This clone was seen just once. J is TRBJ2-2 and V is TRBV7-9; 13 nucleotides agree with TRBD2. This CDR3 comprises 16 residues. CDR1 and CDR2 from the germline V gene are SEHNR and FQNEAQ (reference sequence). V gave up 5 bases and J gave up 4 bases; unmatched junction bases: 4. DNA of the CDR3: TGTGCCAGCAGCCCAGGACTAGCGGGAGTCACCGGGGAGCTGTTTTTT. Protein sequence: CASSPGLAGVTGELFF.

The V call is TRBV29-1, the J call TRBJ2-7; TRBD2 might be the D (7 bases). The germline CDR1 and CDR2 sequences are SQVTM and ANQGSEA. CDR3 length equals 15 residues. V was pared by 4 bases and J by 0 bases, with 16 bases between. CDR3 residues: CSVASGGRGSYEQYF. CDR3 DNA: TGCAGCGTTGCTTCGGGGGGCCGGGGCTCCTACGAGCAGTACTTC.

The V and J genes are TRBV24-1 and TRBJ1-5, with D uncertain. Germline V CDR1 and CDR2: KGHDR, SFDVKD. The V gene lost 3 bases and the J gene lost 4 bases, with 3 bases spanning the gap. CDR3 length equals 12 residues. The CDR3 nucleotides are TGTGCCACCAGTGATGCGAATCAGCCCCAGCATTTT. Amino acids: CATSDANQPQHF.

The V call is TRBV5-6, the J call TRBJ2-3, with D uncertain. V lost 1 base and J lost 5, with 5 bases in between. CDR3 length: 12 amino acids. CDR1 and CDR2 from the germline V gene are SGHDT and YYEEEE. In DNA, the CDR3 is TGTGCCAGCAGCTTGTGGAGAGATACGCAGTATTTT. Its translation: CASSLWRDTQYF.

This chain links TRBV9 with TRBJ2-5; no firm D call. The CDR3 loop spans 14 amino acids. V was shortened by 0 bases and J by 1 base, with 7 bases between the two germline ends. Germline V gene data show CDR1 as SGDLS and CDR2 as YYNGEE. The CDR3: CASSVGLGQETQYF. The DNA for the CDR3 is TGTGCCAGCAGCGTAGGTCTCGGCCAAGAGACCCAGTACTTC.

CDR3 amino acids: CAIRGEAAGSYNEQFF. The CDR3 DNA reads as TGTGCCATCAGGGGTGAGGCGGCTGGCTCCTACAATGAGCAGTTCTTC. The V and J genes are TRBV10-3 and TRBJ2-1; D call uncertain. The CDR3 contains 16 residues. V was trimmed by 6 bases and J by 0 bases, leaving 15 bases between them. Germline assignment: CDR1 ENHRY and CDR2 SYGVKD.

The chain combines TRBV18 with TRBJ2-7; D is perhaps TRBD1 (6 bases). This CDR3 is 14 amino acids long. The germline V gene has CDR1 KGHSH and CDR2 LQKENI. V was clipped by 3 bases and J by 5 bases, with 14 bases between them. The CDR3: CASSPNSQGNEQYF. The CDR3 nucleotides are TGTGCCAGCTCACCTAACTCTCAGGGGAACGAGCAGTACTTC.

This rearrangement joins TRBV5-6 to TRBJ2-2; D is undetermined. V was cut by 0 bases and J by 1 base, with 7 bases left in between. This CDR3 has 15 amino acids. Germline CDR1 reads SGHDT; CDR2 reads YYEEEE. This CDR3 reads CASSLEWRNTGELFF. The CDR3 bases are TGTGCCAGCAGCTTGGAGTGGAGGAACACCGGGGAGCTGTTTTTT.

In this sample, this clone turned up once. The rearrangement joins TRBV7-8 to TRBJ2-7; TRBD2 aligns across 8 bases. Germline CDR1 reads SGHVS; CDR2 reads FQNEAQ. There are 15 residues in the CDR3. V dropped 1 base and J dropped 2; count of bases not matched to a gene: 4. CDR3 nucleotides: TGTGCCAGCAGCTTAGGACTAGCGAGGACCTACGAGCAGTACTTC. It is translated as CASSLGLARTYEQYF.

The rearrangement links TRBV24-1 to TRBJ2-3; D perhaps matches TRBD2 (6 bases). CDR3 length: 13 residues. CDR1 is KGHDR, CDR2 SFDVKD, per germline. Trimming removed 6 bases from V and 3 bases from J, with 9 bases in between. In DNA, the CDR3 is TGTGCCACCAGTCGAGGAGGGACAGATACGCAGTATTTT. This encodes CATSRGGTDTQYF.

This clone appeared a few times. V is TRBV5-4 and J is TRBJ2-2; 10 bases match TRBD1. The CDR3 has 16 amino acids. The ends lost 3 bases at V and 7 bases at J; junction bases unmatched: 9. The V gene's germline CDR1 is SGHNT and CDR2 YYREEE (reference sequence). CDR3: CASSSPDRGDHGELFF. The CDR3 DNA sequence: TGTGCCAGCAGCTCCCCGGACAGGGGGGATCACGGGGAGCTGTTTTTT.

This rearrangement joins TRBV29-1 to TRBJ2-2; 10 nucleotides match TRBD2. Germline V lookup: CDR1 SQVTM, CDR2 ANQGSEA. There are 13 residues in the CDR3. V shed 8 bases, J shed 5 bases, and the junction held 5 bases outside the gene matches. The CDR3 here is CSTLAGDTGELFF. CDR3 sequence (DNA): TGCAGCACTCTAGCGGGAGATACCGGGGAGCTGTTTTTT.

As concerns this clone: The likely explanation is a read error, given a far larger clone one base away. V usage is TRBV11-1 and J usage is TRBJ2-7, with unresolved D. Trimming took off 1 base at V and 3 bases at J, with 7 bases between the two ends. The CDR3 consists of 13 residues. Germline V CDR1 and CDR2: SGHAT, FQDESV (reference sequence). The CDR3 DNA sequence: TGTGCCAGCAGCTTAGTGGCGGTCTACGAGCAGTACTTC. It translates to CASSLVAVYEQYF.

The chain recombines TRBV6-5 with TRBJ1-4; 8 positions match TRBD1. The V and J ends lost 11 bases and 4 bases, in that order; junction bases with no gene match: 9. Looked up from germline, CDR1 is MNHEY and CDR2 is SVGAGI. CDR3 length equals 14 residues. CDR3 sequence reads: CAVGQGTLNEKLFF. CDR3 sequence (DNA): TGTGCCGTCGGACAGGGCACTCTTAATGAAAAACTGTTTTTT.

V is TRBV15 and J is TRBJ2-7, with D perhaps TRBD1 (7 bases). The V end lost 4 bases, the J end lost 1 base, and 14 bases lay between the germline ends. Per the germline V gene, CDR1 is LNHNV and CDR2 is YYDKDF (reference sequence). The CDR3 runs to 15 residues. CDR3 nucleotides: TGTGCCACCAGCACGCCCAGGGGGGTGTCCTACGAGCAGTACTTC. Encoded protein: CATSTPRGVSYEQYF.

The CDR3 coding sequence is TGCAGTGCTCCCGGACAGGTTGAGCAGTACTTC. Protein product: CSAPGQVEQYF. The V call is TRBV20-1, the J call TRBJ2-7; 7 nucleotides align to TRBD1. This CDR3 region has 11 residues. CDR1 is DFQATT, CDR2 SNEGSKA, per germline (reference sequence). Trimming took 5 bases from V and 7 from J; bases not matched to a gene: 5.

The chain carries TRBV6-2 or TRBV6-3 and TRBJ2-7; TRBD1 might be the D (5 bases). With 2 bases removed from V and 3 bases from J, the gap between germline ends came to 11 bases. CDR1 MNHEY and CDR2 SVGEGT come from the germline V gene. The CDR3 has 14 amino acids. The CDR3 spells CASSYGASYYEQYF. In nucleotides, the CDR3 is TGTGCCAGCAGTTACGGGGCCTCCTACTACGAGCAGTACTTC.

V is TRBV7-9 and J is TRBJ1-1, with a possible D match to TRBD1 (6 bases). Germline V gene data show CDR1 as SEHNR and CDR2 as FQNEAQ (reference sequence). The CDR3 sequence is 15 residues long. Trimming removed 6 bases at V and 6 bases at J, with 20 bases between. The CDR3 DNA follows: TGTGCCAGCAGTTCAAGACAGGCCGTAACCTCTGAAGCTTTCTTT. Translation: CASSSRQAVTSEAFF.